The table lists the clone carrying this TCR beta chain with many counts. The antigen remains unidentified. Trimming took 2 bases from V and 2 from J; bases not matched to a gene: 8. The length of the CDR3 is 16 residues. In germline, CDR1 is SGHTA, CDR2 FQGNSA. The data were obtained in a study of neurological immune-mediated disorders. Study-wide findings and caveats: CDR3 amino acid sequences of expanded clones were not shared across subjects, a result suggesting private repertoires in all groups.

TCRdb re-called the 5' RACE reads through MiXCR, storing one row per CDR3 protein. The sample consists of 50,000 to 55,000 distinct CDR3 sequences, around 4% of them appearing once. The TCR comes from a man aged 55-75 years with multiple sclerosis. Material: PBMCs. The gene calls are TRBV7-2 and TRBJ2-7; TRBD2 agrees at 8 bases. The CDR3 DNA follows: TGTGCCAGCAGCTTATGGGCGGGAGGCGATACCTACGAGCAGTACTTC. It encodes CASSLWAGGDTYEQYF.